Below, one T cell receptor (beta chain) is given with its context. The target antigen is unknown. The sample is drawn from a study of PD-1 blockade in classical Hodgkin lymphoma. Study context: It was nivolumab at 3 mg/kg, given intravenously every 2 weeks, that patients received.

All trial patients relapsed after autologous stem cell transplantation. The best responses consisted of complete response, partial response or progressive disease. Data came from immunoSEQ multiplex PCR; TCRdb stores just in-frame clones and leaves some out. Of roughly 31,000 clones listed, around three quarters are singletons. Overall study results and limits: By cycle point C4D1, TCR diversity had risen significantly in CD4+ cells (but not CD8+ cells). Healthy donors were reported to have higher baseline TCR diversity than newly diagnosed patients.

The sequencing here drew on peripheral blood mononuclear cells (PBMCs), taken before the second cycle of nivolumab. The TCR was taken from a human donor with classical Hodgkin lymphoma.

The CDR3: CASSLRTANTGELFF. CDR3 DNA sequence: TGCGCCAGCAGCCTGAGGACAGCGAACACCGGGGAGCTGTTTTTT. The chain carries TRBV5-1 and TRBJ2-2; a possible D gene is TRBD1 (6 bases). The CDR3 sequence is 15 residues long. The germline V and J ends were trimmed by 4 bases and 0 bases, with 10 bases remaining between them. The V gene's germline CDR1 is SGHRS and CDR2 YFSETQ.